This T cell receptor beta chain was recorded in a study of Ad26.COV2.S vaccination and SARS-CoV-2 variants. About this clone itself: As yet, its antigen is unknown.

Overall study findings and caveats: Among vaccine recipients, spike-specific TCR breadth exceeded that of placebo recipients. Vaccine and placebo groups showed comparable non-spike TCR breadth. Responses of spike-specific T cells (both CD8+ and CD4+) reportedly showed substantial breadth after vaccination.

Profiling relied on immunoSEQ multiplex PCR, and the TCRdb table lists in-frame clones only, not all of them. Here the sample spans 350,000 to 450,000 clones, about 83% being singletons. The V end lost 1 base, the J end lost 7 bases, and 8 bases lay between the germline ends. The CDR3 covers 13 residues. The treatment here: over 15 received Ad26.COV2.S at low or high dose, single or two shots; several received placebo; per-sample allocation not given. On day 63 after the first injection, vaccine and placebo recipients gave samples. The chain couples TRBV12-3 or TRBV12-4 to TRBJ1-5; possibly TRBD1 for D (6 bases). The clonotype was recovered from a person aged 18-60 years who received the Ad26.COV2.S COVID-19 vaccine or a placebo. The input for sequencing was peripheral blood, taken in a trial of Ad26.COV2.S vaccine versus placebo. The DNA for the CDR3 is TGTGCCAGCAGTTTAGACAGGGTGCAGCCCCAGCATTTT. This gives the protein CASSLDRVQPQHF.